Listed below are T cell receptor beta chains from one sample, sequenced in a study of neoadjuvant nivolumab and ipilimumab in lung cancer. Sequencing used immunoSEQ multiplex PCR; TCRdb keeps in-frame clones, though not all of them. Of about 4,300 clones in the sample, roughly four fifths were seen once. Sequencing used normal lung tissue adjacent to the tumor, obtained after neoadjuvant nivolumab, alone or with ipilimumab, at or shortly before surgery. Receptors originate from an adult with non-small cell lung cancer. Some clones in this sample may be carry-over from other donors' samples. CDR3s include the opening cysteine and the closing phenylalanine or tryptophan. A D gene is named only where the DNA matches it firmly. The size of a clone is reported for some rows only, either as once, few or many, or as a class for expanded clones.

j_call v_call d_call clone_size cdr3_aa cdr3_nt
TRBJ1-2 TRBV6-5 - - CASSYDSSNLKNGYTF TGTGCCAGCAGTTACGACAGCTCCAATCTAAAGAATGGCTACACCTTC
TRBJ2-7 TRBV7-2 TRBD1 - CASSIPFVPGGIHEQYF TGTGCCAGCAGTATACCGTTTGTGCCAGGGGGTATCCACGAGCAGTACTTC
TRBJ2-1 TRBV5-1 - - CASSLNNEQFF TGCGCCAGCAGCTTGAACAATGAGCAGTTCTTC
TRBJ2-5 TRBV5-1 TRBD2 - CASSSTGLAGGETQYF TGCGCCAGCAGCTCGACGGGACTAGCGGGAGGAGAGACCCAGTACTTC
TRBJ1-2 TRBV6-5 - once CASSYSKEGNYGYTF TGTGCCAGCAGTTACTCGAAGGAGGGTAACTATGGCTACACCTTC
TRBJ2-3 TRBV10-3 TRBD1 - CAISENRQGRPDTQYF TGTGCCATCAGTGAGAATCGACAGGGGAGGCCAGATACGCAGTATTTT
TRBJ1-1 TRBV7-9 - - CASSLAKDKWTEAFF TGTGCCAGCAGCTTAGCGAAGGACAAGTGGACTGAAGCTTTCTTT
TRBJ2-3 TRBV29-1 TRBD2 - CSVEVRERGTDTQYF TGCAGCGTTGAAGTGCGGGAGAGGGGTACAGATACGCAGTATTTT
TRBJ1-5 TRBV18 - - CASSPGDQPQHF TGTGCCAGCTCACCAGGGGATCAGCCCCAGCATTTT
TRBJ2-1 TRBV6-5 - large CATTPGQSSYNEQFF TGTGCCACCACTCCTGGGCAGTCCTCCTACAATGAGCAGTTCTTC
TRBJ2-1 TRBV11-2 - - CASSLGPRTRSYNEQFF TGTGCCAGCAGCTTAGGACCCCGGACAAGATCCTACAATGAGCAGTTCTTC
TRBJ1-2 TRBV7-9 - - CASSSSGAEGYTF TGTGCCAGCAGCTCCTCGGGGGCGGAAGGCTACACCTTC
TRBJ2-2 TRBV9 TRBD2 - CASSGTSGLPGELFF TGTGCCAGCAGCGGGACTAGCGGCTTACCCGGGGAGCTGTTTTTT
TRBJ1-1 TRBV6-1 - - CASSDTPQGHHTEAFF TGTGCCAGCAGTGACACACCCCAGGGACATCACACTGAAGCTTTCTTT
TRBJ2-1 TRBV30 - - CAWTPGSTRSNEQFF TGTGCCTGGACCCCCGGGTCCACGCGGAGCAATGAGCAGTTCTTC
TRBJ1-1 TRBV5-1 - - CASTTGQLNTEAFF TGCGCCAGCACCACGGGGCAGTTGAACACTGAAGCTTTCTTT
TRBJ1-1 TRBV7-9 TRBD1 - CASSLGVATGEAFF TGTGCCAGCAGCTTAGGTGTAGCGACAGGGGAAGCTTTCTTT
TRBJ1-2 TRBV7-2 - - CASSFEANYGYTF TGTGCCAGCAGCTTCGAAGCTAACTATGGCTACACCTTC
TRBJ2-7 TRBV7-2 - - CASTFYESSYEQYF TGTGCCAGCACCTTTTACGAGAGCTCCTACGAGCAGTACTTC
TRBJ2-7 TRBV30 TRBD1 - CAWSVPLRDRATYEQYF TGTGCCTGGAGTGTACCATTACGGGACAGGGCTACCTACGAGCAGTACTTC
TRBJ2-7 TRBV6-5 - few CASSPEGEREQYF TGTGCCAGCAGTCCCGAGGGGGAAAGGGAGCAGTACTTC
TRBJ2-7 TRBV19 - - CATRGAVPLEGEQYF TGTGCCACCCGAGGGGCAGTTCCCCTCGAGGGCGAGCAGTACTTC
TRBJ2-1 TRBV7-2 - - CASSLGTDREQFF TGTGCCAGCAGCTTAGGGACCGACCGGGAGCAGTTCTTC
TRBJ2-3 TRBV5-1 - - CASSRRRDPGAPDTQYF TGCGCCAGCAGCAGGCGGAGGGACCCCGGAGCCCCAGATACGCAGTATTTT
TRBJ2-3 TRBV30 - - CAWIREYTQYF TGTGCCTGGATCAGGGAATATACGCAGTATTTT
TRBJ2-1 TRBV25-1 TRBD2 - CASSEYSIELADYNEQFF TGTGCCAGCAGTGAATATTCTATCGAGCTAGCGGATTACAATGAGCAGTTCTTC
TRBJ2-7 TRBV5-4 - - CASSRTLPDTRSYEQYF TGTGCCAGCAGCCGTACCCTCCCAGACACCCGTTCCTACGAGCAGTACTTC
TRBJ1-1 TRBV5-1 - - CASSLVGGALHTEAFF TGCGCCAGCAGCTTGGTGGGGGGCGCCTTACATACTGAAGCTTTCTTT
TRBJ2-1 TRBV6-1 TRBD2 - CAIQGGGTYNEQFF TGTGCCATACAGGGCGGGGGGACATACAATGAGCAGTTCTTC
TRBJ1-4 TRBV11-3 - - CASSLAGKPWSPNEKLFF TGTGCCAGCAGCTTAGCAGGGAAGCCTTGGAGCCCCAATGAAAAACTGTTTTTT
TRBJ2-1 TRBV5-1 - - CASSSNNGEQFF TGCGCCAGCAGCTCGAATAATGGTGAGCAGTTCTTC
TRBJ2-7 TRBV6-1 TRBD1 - CASILPGQGYEQYF TGTGCCAGCATATTGCCGGGACAGGGTTACGAGCAGTACTTC
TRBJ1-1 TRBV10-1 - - CASDTYPEAFF TGCGCCAGCGATACTTACCCTGAAGCTTTCTTT
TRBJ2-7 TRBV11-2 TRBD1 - CASSLGQGGFYEQYF TGTGCCAGCAGCTTGGGACAGGGAGGTTTTTACGAGCAGTACTTC
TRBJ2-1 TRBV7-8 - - CAAGRNEQFF TGTGCCGCGGGGAGGAATGAGCAGTTCTTC
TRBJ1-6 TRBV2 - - CASRAWGGDNSPLHF TGTGCCAGCAGGGCCTGGGGGGGAGATAATTCACCCCTCCACTTT
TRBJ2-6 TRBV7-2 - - CASFRKGEPSGANVLTF TGTGCCAGCTTTCGAAAGGGGGAGCCCTCTGGGGCCAACGTCCTGACTTTC
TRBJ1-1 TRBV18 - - CASSPSIGMNTEAFF TGTGCCAGCTCACCATCTATAGGTATGAACACTGAAGCTTTCTTT
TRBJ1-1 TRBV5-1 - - CASSLRQGDTEAFF TGCGCCAGCAGCTTGCGCCAGGGAGACACTGAAGCTTTCTTT
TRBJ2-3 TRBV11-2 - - CASSLARVRTDTQYF TGTGCCAGCAGCTTAGCGCGGGTCCGCACAGATACGCAGTATTTT
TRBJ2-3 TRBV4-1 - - CASSQDLVAGITDTQYF TGCGCCAGCAGCCAAGATTTAGTCGCGGGGATCACAGATACGCAGTATTTT
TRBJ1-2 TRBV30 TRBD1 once CAWSDSGSRGLGYGYTF TGTGCCTGGAGTGATTCAGGGTCCAGGGGGCTTGGCTATGGCTACACCTTC
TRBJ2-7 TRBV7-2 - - CASSPGVDEQYF TGTGCCAGCAGCCCGGGAGTGGACGAGCAGTACTTC
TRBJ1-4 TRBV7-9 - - CASSLGTASNEKLFF TGTGCCAGCAGCCTCGGGACGGCGTCAAATGAAAAACTGTTTTTT
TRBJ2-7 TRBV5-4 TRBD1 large CAGGTGNHEQYF TGTGCAGGAGGGACAGGGAACCACGAGCAGTACTTC